The present T cell receptor (delta chain) was sequenced within a study of gamma-delta T cells after stem cell transplantation. Turning to this clone: One base away lies a much larger clone, so this may be a sequencing read error. The sample carries other DNA sequences with the same CDR3.

Germline V lookup: CDR1 GEAIGNYY, CDR2 EKD. The CDR3 runs to 16 residues. TCRdb fed the RT-PCR reads into CATT to redo clone calling. The sample has about 2,800 delta-chain clones, roughly 2.8% seen once. The rearrangement uses TRDV2 and TRDJ1; TRDD3 aligns across 8 bases. The sequence was obtained from a human donor. It is not recorded whose cells these are; they may come from a transplant donor. Sequencing input: gamma-delta T cells. CDR3 bases: TGTGCCTGTGACGAGGCTGGGATACGGGAGACCGATAAACTTATCTTT. This gives the protein CACDEAGIRETDKLIF.